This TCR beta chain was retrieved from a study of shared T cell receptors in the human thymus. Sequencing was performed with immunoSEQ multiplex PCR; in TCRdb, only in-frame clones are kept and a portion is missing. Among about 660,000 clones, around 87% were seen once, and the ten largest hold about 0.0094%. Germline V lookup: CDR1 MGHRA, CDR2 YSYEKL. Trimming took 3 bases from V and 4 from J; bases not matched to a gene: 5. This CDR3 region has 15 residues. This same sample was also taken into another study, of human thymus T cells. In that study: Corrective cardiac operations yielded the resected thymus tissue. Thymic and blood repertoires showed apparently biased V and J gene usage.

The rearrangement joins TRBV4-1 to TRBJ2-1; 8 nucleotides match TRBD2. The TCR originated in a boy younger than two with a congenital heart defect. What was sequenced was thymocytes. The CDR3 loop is CASSQVAGRYNEQFF. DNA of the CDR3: TGCGCCAGCAGCCAGGTAGCGGGACGGTACAATGAGCAGTTCTTC.